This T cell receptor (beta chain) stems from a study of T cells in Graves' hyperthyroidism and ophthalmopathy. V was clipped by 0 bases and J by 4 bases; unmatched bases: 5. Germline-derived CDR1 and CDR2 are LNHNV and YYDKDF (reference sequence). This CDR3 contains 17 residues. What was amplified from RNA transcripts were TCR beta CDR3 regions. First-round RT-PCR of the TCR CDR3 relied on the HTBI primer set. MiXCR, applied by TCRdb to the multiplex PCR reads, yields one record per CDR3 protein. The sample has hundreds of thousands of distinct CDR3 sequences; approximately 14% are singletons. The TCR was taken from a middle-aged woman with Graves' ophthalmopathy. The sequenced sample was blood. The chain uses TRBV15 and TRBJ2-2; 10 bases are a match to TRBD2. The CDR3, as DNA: TGTGCCACCAGCAGAGACAGACTAGCGGGTGTCACCGGGGAGCTGTTTTTT. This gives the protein CATSRDRLAGVTGELFF.